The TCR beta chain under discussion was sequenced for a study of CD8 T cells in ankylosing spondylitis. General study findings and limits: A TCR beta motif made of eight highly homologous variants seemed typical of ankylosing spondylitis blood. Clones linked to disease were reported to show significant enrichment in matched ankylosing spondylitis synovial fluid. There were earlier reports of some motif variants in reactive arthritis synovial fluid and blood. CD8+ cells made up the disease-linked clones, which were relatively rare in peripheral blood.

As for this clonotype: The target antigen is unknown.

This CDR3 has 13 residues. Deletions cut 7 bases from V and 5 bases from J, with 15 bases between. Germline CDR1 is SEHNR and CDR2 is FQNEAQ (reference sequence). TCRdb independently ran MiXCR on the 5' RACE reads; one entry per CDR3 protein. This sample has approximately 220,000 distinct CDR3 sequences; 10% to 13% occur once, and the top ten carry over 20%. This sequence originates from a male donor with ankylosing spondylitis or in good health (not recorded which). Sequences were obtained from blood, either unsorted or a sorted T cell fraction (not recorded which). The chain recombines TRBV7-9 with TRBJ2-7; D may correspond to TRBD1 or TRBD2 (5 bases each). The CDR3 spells CASTRVRGDEQYF. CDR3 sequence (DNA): TGTGCCAGCACCCGCGTGCGAGGGGACGAGCAGTACTTC.